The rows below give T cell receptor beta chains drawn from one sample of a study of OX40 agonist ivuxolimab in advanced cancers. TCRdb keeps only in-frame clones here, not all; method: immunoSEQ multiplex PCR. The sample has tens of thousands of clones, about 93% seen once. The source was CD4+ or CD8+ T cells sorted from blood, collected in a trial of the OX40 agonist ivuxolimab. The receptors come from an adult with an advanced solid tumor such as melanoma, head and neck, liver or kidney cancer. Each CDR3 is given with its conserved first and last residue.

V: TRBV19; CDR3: CASSYQNTEAFF
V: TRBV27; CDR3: CASSLRVTEKLFF
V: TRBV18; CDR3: CASSPRETSGNTIYF
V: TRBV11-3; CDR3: CASSERQGSTGELFF
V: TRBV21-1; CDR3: CASSKEWASGRFEETQYF
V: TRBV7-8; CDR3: CASSLRTSGNNEQFF
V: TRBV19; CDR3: CASNTRRRVQQYF
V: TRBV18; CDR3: CASSETTGPGYEQYF
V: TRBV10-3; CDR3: CAIARVNEQFF
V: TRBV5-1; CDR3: CASSLAAGRGEAYEQYF
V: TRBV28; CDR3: CASSSFLTGPYLAGSSYNEQFF